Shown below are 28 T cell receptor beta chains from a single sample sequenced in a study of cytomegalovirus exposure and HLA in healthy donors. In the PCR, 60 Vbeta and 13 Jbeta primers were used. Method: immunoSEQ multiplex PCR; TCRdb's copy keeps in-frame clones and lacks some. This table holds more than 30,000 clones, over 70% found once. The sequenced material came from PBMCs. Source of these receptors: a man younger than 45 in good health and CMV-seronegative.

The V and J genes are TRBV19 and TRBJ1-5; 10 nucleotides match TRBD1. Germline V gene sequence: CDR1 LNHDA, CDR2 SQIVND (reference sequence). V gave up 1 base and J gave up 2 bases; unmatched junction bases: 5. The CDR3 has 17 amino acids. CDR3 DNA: TGTGCCAGTAGTATAGGTGGGACAGGGGTCGGCAATCAGCCCCAGCATTTT. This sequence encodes CASSIGGTGVGNQPQHF.

The CDR3 spells CASSLGQAQETQYF. CDR3 DNA sequence: TGCGCCAGCAGCTTGGGGCAGGCACAAGAGACCCAGTACTTC. The V and J genes are TRBV5-1 and TRBJ2-5, with D unclear. Germline assignment: CDR1 SGHRS and CDR2 YFSETQ. This CDR3 is built from 14 residues. V shed 0 bases and J shed 2 bases, with 8 bases lying between them.

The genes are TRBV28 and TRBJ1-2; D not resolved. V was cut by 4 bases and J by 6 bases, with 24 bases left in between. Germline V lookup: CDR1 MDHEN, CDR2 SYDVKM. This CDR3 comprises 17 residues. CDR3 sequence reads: CASSYFRIRRPPDGYTF. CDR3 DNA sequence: TGTGCCAGCAGTTATTTTCGAATTCGGAGGCCACCGGATGGCTACACCTTC.

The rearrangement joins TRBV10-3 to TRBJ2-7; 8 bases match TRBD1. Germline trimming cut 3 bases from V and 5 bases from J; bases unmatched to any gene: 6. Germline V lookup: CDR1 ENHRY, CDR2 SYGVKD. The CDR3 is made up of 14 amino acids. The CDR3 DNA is TGTGCCATCAGTGATCGACAGGGGACGGACGAGCAGTACTTC. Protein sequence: CAISDRQGTDEQYF.

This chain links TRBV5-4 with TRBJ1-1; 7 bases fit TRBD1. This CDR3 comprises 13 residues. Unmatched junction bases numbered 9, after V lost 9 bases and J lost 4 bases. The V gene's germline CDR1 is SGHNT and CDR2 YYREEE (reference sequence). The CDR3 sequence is CAIATGSSTEAFF. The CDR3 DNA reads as TGTGCCATCGCGACAGGGTCGAGCACTGAAGCTTTCTTT. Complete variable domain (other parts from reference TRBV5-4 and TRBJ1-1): ETGVTQSPTHLIKTRGQQVTLRCSSQSGHNTVSWYQQALGQGPQFIFQYYREEENGRGNFPPRFSGLQFPNYSSELNVNALELDDSALYLCAIATGSSTEAFFGQGTRLTVV.

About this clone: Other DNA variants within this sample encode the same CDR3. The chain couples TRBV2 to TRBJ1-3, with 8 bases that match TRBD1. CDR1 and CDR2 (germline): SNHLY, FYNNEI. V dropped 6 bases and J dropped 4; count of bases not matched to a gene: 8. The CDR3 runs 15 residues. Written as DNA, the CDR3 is TGTGCCAGCAGCCCTCAGGGGGCTGGAGGAAACACCATATATTTT. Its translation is CASSPQGAGGNTIYF. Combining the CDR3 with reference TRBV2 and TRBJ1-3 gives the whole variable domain EPEVTQTPSHQVTQMGQEVILRCVPISNHLYFYWYRQILGQKVEFLVSFYNNEISEKSEIFDDQFSVERPDGSNFTLKIRSTKLEDSAMYFCASSPQGAGGNTIYFGEGSWLTVV.

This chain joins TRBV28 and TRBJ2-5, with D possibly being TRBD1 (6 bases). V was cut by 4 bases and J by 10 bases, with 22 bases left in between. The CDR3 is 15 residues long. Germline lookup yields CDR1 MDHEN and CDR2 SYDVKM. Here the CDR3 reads CASSSADGTTGDQYF. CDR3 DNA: TGTGCCAGCAGTTCGGCGGACGGGACAACTGGGGACCAGTACTTC.

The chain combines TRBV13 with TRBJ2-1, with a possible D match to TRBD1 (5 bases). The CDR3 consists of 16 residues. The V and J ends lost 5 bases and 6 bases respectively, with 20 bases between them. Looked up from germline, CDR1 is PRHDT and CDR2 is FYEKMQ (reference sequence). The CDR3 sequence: CASSGRQGNLGNEQFF. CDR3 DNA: TGTGCCAGCAGCGGACGCCAGGGTAACCTAGGCAATGAGCAGTTCTTC.

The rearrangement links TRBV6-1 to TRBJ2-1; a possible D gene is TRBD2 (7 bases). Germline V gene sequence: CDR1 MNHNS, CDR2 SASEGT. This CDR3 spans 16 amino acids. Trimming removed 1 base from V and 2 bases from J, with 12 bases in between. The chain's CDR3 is CASSEEGGGAYNEQFF. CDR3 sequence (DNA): TGTGCCAGCAGTGAAGAGGGGGGAGGGGCCTACAATGAGCAGTTCTTC.

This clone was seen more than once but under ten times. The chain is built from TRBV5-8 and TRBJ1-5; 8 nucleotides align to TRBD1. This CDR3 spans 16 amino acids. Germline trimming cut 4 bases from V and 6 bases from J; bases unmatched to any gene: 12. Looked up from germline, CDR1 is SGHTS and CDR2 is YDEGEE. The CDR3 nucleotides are TGTGCCAGCAGCGAAGCAACCGGGACAGGAGGTCAGCCCCAGCATTTT. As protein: CASSEATGTGGQPQHF. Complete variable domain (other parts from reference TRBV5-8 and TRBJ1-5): EAGVTQSPTHLIKTRGQQATLRCSPISGHTSVYWYQQALGLGLQFLLWYDEGEERNRGNFPPRFSGRQFPNYSSELNVNALELEDSALYLCASSEATGTGGQPQHFGDGTRLSIL.

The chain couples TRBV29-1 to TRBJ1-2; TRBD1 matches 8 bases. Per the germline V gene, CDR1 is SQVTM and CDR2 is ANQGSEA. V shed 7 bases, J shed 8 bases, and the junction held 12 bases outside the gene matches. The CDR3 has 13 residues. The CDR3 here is CSAGHPGGGGYTF. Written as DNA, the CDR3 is TGCAGCGCTGGCCACCCAGGGGGCGGAGGCTACACCTTC.

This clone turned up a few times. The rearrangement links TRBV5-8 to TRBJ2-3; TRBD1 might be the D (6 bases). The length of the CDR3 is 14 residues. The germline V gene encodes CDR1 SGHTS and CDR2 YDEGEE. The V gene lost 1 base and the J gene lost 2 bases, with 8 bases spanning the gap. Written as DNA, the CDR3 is TGTGCCAGCAGCTTGCGGGACACCACAGATACGCAGTATTTT. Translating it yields CASSLRDTTDTQYF.

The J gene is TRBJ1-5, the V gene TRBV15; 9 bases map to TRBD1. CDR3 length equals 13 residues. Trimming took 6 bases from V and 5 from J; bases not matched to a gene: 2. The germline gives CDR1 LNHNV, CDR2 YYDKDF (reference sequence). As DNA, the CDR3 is TGTGCCACCAGGGACAGGGGAGATCAGCCCCAGCATTTT. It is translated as CATRDRGDQPQHF.

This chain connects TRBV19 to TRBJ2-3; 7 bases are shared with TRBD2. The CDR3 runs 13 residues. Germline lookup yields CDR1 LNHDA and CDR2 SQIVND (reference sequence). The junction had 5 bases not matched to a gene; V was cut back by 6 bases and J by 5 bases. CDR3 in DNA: TGTGCCAGTAGCTGGGGGGGGAAAGATACGCAGTATTTT. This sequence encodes CASSWGGKDTQYF.

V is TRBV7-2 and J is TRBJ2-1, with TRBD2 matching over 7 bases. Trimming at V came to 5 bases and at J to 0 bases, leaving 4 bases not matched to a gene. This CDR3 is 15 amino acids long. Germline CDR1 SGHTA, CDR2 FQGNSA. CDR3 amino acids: CASSPSGNSYNEQFF. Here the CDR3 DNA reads TGTGCCAGCAGCCCCAGCGGGAACTCCTACAATGAGCAGTTCTTC. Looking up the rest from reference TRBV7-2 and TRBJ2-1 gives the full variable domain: GAGVSQSPSNKVTEKGKDVELRCDPISGHTALYWYRQSLGQGLEFLIYFQGNSAPDKSGLPSDRFSAERTGGSVSTLTIQRTQQEDSAVYLCASSPSGNSYNEQFFGPGTRLTVL.

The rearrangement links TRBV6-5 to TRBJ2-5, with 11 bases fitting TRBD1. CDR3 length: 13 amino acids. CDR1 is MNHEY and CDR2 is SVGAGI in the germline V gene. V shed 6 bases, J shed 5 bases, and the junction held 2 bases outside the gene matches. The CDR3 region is CASRDRGRETQYF. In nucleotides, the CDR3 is TGTGCCAGCAGGGACAGGGGGCGGGAGACCCAGTACTTC.

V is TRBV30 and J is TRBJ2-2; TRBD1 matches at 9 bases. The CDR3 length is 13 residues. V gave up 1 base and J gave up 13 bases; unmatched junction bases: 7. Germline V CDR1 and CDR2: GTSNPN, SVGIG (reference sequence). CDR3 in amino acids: CAWSATTGGGLFF. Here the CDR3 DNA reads TGTGCCTGGAGTGCGACAACAGGGGGCGGGCTGTTTTTT.

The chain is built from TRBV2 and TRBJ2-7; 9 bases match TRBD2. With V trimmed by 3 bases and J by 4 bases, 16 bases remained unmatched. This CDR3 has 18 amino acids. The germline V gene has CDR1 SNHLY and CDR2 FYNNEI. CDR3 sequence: CASSDNRAGGLRVYEQYF. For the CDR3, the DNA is TGTGCCAGCAGTGACAACCGAGCGGGAGGCCTCAGAGTATACGAGCAGTACTTC. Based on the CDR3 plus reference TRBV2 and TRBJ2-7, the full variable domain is EPEVTQTPSHQVTQMGQEVILRCVPISNHLYFYWYRQILGQKVEFLVSFYNNEISEKSEIFDDQFSVERPDGSNFTLKIRSTKLEDSAMYFCASSDNRAGGLRVYEQYFGPGTRLTVT.

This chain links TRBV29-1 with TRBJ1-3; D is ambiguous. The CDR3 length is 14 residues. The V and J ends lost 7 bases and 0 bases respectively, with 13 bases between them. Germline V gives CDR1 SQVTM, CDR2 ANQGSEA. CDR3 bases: TGCAGCGGTTCATTGGGCAACTCTGGAAACACCATATATTTT. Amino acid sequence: CSGSLGNSGNTIYF.

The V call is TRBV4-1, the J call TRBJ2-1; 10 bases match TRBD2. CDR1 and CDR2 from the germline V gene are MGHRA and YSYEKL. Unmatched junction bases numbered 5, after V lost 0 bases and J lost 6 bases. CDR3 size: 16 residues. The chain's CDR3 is CASSQDTLAGVNEQFF. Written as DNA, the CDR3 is TGCGCCAGCAGCCAAGATACCCTAGCGGGAGTCAATGAGCAGTTCTTC.

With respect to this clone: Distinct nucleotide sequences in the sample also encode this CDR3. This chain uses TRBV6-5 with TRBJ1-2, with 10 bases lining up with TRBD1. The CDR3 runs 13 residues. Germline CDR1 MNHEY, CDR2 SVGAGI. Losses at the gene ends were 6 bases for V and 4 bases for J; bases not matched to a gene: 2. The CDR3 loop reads CASRWTGGYGYTF. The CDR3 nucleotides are TGTGCCAGCAGATGGACAGGGGGCTATGGCTACACCTTC.

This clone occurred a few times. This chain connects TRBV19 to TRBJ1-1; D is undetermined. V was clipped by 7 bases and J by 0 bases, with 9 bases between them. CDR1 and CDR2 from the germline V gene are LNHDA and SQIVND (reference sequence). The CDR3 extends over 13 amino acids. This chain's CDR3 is CASTDTLNTEAFF. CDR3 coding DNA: TGTGCCAGTACTGACACGTTGAACACTGAAGCTTTCTTT.

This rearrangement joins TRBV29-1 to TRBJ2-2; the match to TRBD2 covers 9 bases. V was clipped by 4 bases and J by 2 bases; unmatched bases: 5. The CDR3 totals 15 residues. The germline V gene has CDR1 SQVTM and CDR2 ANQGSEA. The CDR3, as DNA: TGCAGCGTTGTTAGCGGGAGCCTAAACACCGGGGAGCTGTTTTTT. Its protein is CSVVSGSLNTGELFF.

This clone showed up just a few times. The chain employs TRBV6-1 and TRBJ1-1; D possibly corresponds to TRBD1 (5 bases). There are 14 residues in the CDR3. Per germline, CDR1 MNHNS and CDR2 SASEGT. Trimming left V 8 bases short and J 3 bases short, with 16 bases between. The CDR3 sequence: CASFWGGRDTEAFF. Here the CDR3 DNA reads TGTGCCAGCTTTTGGGGGGGTAGGGACACTGAAGCTTTCTTT.

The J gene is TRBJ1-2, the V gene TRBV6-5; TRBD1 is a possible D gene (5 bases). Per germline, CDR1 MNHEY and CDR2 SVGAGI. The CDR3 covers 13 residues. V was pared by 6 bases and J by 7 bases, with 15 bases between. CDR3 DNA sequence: TGTGCCAGCAGGGCCGGGGCGGGAGGTGGCTACACCTTC. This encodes CASRAGAGGGYTF.

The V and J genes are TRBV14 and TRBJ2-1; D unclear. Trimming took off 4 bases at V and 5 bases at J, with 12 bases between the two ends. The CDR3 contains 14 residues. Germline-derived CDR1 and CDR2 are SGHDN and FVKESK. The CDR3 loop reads CASSPVITHNEQFF. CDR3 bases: TGTGCCAGCAGCCCGGTCATAACCCACAATGAGCAGTTCTTC.

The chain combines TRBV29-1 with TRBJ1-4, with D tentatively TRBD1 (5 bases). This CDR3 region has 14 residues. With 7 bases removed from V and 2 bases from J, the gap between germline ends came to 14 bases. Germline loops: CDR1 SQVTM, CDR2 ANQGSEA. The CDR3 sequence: CSGSGGWTNEKLFF. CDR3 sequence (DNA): TGCAGCGGTTCTGGGGGGTGGACTAATGAAAAACTGTTTTTT.

The CDR3, as DNA: TGTGCCAGCAGCCCAACAGTGAGCAACACTGAAGCTTTCTTT. Its protein product is CASSPTVSNTEAFF. The chain employs TRBV7-9 and TRBJ1-1; D remains unclear. V was trimmed by 5 bases and J by 2 bases, leaving 12 bases between them. This CDR3 is 14 amino acids long. Germline lookup yields CDR1 SEHNR and CDR2 FQNEAQ (reference sequence).